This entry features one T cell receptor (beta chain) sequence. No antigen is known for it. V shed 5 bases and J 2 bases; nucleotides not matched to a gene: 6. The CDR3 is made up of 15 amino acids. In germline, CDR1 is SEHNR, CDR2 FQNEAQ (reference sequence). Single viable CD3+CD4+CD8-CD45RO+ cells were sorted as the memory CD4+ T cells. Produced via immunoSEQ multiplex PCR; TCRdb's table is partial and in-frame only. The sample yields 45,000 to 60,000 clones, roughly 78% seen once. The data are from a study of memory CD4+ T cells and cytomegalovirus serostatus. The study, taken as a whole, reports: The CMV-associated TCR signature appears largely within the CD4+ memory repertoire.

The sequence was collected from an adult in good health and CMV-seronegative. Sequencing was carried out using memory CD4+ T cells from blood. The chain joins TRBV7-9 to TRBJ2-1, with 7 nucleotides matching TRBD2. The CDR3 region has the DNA TGTGCCAGCAGCCCAGTGGGAGGGGCCTACAATGAGCAGTTCTTC. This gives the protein CASSPVGGAYNEQFF.